This T cell receptor beta chain is drawn from a study of control samples from healthy donors and cancer patients. This CDR3 contains 14 residues. The junction had 7 bases not matched to a gene; V was cut back by 4 bases and J by 7 bases. Germline values: CDR1 KGHDR, CDR2 SFDVKD. Sequenced by immunoSEQ multiplex PCR; TCRdb stores in-frame clones only, minus some. The repertoire holds about 75,000 clones, with around 95% as singletons. The sequence came from a woman aged 40 to 50 in good health. The V and J genes are TRBV24-1 and TRBJ1-2, with 8 bases identical to TRBD1. Sequencing was done on a sample of blood. The CDR3: CATSEGDRFAGYTF. CDR3 nucleotide sequence: TGTGCCACCAGTGAGGGGGACAGGTTCGCTGGCTACACCTTC.